This T cell receptor (beta chain) was documented in a study of blood T cell repertoires in COVID-19. About the research overall: The cDNA or gDNA used as material had been derived from T cells, B-cell-depleted T cells, or PBMCs.

Assay used: immunoSEQ multiplex PCR; TCRdb lists only in-frame clones, some missing. This sample yields tens of thousands of clones, of which 80% to 90% are seen a single time; 1.6% belongs to the top ten. The germline V gene encodes CDR1 MNHNY and CDR2 SVGAGI (reference sequence). Trimming removed 2 bases from V and 0 bases from J, with 5 bases in between. The length of the CDR3 is 14 residues. This receptor was taken from a man aged 55-75 years with acute or convalescent COVID-19. The chain employs TRBV6-6 and TRBJ1-5; D remains unclear. The source material was peripheral blood. CDR3 DNA: TGTGCCAGCAGTTACGCGGATAGCAATCAGCCCCAGCATTTT. Translated, it gives CASSYADSNQPQHF.